The clone carrying this T cell receptor beta chain appeared once. Its antigen is currently unknown. The sample belongs to a study of shared clonotypes between healthy human individuals. Whole-study results and caveats: Since donors were few, the genetic and exposure-history diversity represented was limited.

With unsorted samples, genomic DNA was obtained from some 100 million PBMCs. V was pared by 1 base and J by 3 bases, with 3 bases of the junction left unmatched. This CDR3 spans 15 amino acids. Germline CDR1 reads SGDLS; CDR2 reads YYNGEE. Every unsorted PBMC PCR replicate was loaded with approximately 0.3 ug DNA, about 30,000 T cell genomes. In the study's own analysis: ImmunoSEQ only sent back junction sequences with no quality scores, so filtering was done differently. The method was immunoSEQ multiplex PCR; TCRdb's version includes in-frame clones alone and lacks a portion of them. Clone size and V and J calls were adopted from that table, with D and trimming inferred from the DNA. The sample records approximately 480,000 clones, about 80% being singletons.

The origin of this receptor is a woman between 35 and 50 years old in good health. Some clones in this sample may be carry-over from other donors' samples. The chain joins TRBV9 to TRBJ2-2, with 7 bases identical to TRBD1. Sequencing input: PBMCs. CDR3 protein: CASSVYQGDTGELFF. The CDR3 nucleotides are TGTGCCAGCAGCGTATACCAGGGGGACACCGGGGAGCTGTTTTTT.